This TCR beta chain was sequenced in a study of high-grade serous ovarian cancer treatment subgroups. Study-level background: Each sample yielded on average approximately 7,700 unique TCR beta rearrangements from 13,000 or so reads. Study observations and caveats: Only CDR3 was analyzed; CDR1 and CDR2 were not. Same-patient tumor repertoires overlapped at about 0.11 to 0.85; different patients barely overlapped.

Tumor tissue was taken before any definitive surgery or chemotherapy was given. Only in-frame clones appear in the TCRdb table, and some are missing; sequencing was by immunoSEQ multiplex PCR. Of 3,100 or so clones listed, roughly 59% are singletons. Trimming stripped 0 bases from V and 8 bases from J, with 13 bases between. Germline values: CDR1 SGHDN, CDR2 FVKESK. This CDR3 region has 14 residues. On this clone: Its specificity is not known.

The sequence came from a human donor with high-grade serous ovarian cancer. The V call is TRBV14, the J call TRBJ1-1; D is unclear. Sequencing was done on a sample of tumor tissue. In DNA form, the CDR3 reads TGTGCCAGCAGCCAAGATCTAGTCCCTAGGGAAGCTTTCTTT. Translated, it gives CASSQDLVPREAFF. The full variable domain, rest sourced from reference TRBV14 and TRBJ1-1, is EAGVTQFPSHSVIEKGQTVTLRCDPISGHDNLYWYRRVMGKEIKFLLHFVKESKQDESGMPNNRFLAERTGGTYSTLKVQPAELEDSGVYFCASSQDLVPREAFFGQGTRLTVV.